A single sample is the source of the 29 T cell receptor beta chains below, sequenced in a study of beta chain features in type 1 diabetes. Isolated RNA was reverse transcribed in full, so expressed TCRB transcripts were sequenced. The method was immunoSEQ multiplex PCR; TCRdb's version includes in-frame clones alone and lacks a portion of them. Found here are roughly 450,000 clones, roughly 13% of them singletons; the top ten hold 0.035% to 0.04%. Sample: naive CD4+ T cells from blood. The origin of the receptors is a man younger than 40 in good health.

This clone was observed a few times. Other DNA sequences in the sample encode the same CDR3. The chain carries TRBV10-3 and TRBJ1-1, with a tentative D call TRBD1 (6 bases). CDR1 is ENHRY, CDR2 SYGVKD, per germline. V lost 2 bases and J 5 bases, leaving 9 bases between the germline ends. The length of the CDR3 is 13 residues. CDR3 sequence (DNA): TGTGCCATCAGTGAGAACAGGGAAACTGAAGCTTTCTTT. It translates to CAISENRETEAFF.

This chain connects TRBV29-1 to TRBJ1-2; D is undetermined. The CDR3 runs 12 residues. Germline CDR1 reads SQVTM; CDR2 reads ANQGSEA. The ends were cut back, 6 bases at V and 7 bases at J, with 15 bases in the middle. CDR3 coding DNA: TGCAGCGTCCGAACAGATCGCGTTGGCTACACCTTC. It is translated as CSVRTDRVGYTF. Looking up the rest from reference TRBV29-1 and TRBJ1-2 gives the full variable domain: SAVISQKPSRDICQRGTSLTIQCQVDSQVTMMFWYRQQPGQSLTLIATANQGSEATYESGFVIDKFPISRPNLTFSTLTVSNMSPEDSSIYLCSVRTDRVGYTFGSGTRLTVV.

There are a few counts of this clone. The rearrangement links TRBV29-1 to TRBJ2-2, with 10 nucleotides matching TRBD2. Germline V gene data show CDR1 as SQVTM and CDR2 as ANQGSEA. J gave up 5 bases and V 7 bases, and 22 bases lay outside the gene matches. The CDR3 is 19 amino acids. The CDR3 loop reads CSASWRLNSGRNSTGELFF. CDR3 sequence (DNA): TGCAGCGCAAGCTGGCGCTTAAATAGCGGGAGGAACTCGACCGGGGAGCTGTTTTTT.

This clone came up a few times. This chain uses TRBV7-9 with TRBJ2-5; a weak D match, TRBD1 (6 bases). The CDR3 is made up of 19 amino acids. Per germline, CDR1 SEHNR and CDR2 FQNEAQ (reference sequence). V dropped 5 bases and J dropped 3 bases, with 28 bases sitting between them. The CDR3 region is CASSLLNISRTVKKETQYF. The CDR3 coding sequence is TGTGCCAGCAGCCTCTTAAATATATCCCGGACAGTTAAGAAAGAGACCCAGTACTTC.

The chain combines TRBV5-6 with TRBJ1-1; D remains unclear. CDR3 length: 13 amino acids. CDR1 is SGHDT and CDR2 is YYEEEE in the germline V gene. V was cut by 1 base and J by 1 base, with 5 bases left in between. The CDR3 nucleotides are TGTGCCAGCAGCTTGATGAGGAACACTGAAGCTTTCTTT. Residues: CASSLMRNTEAFF.

This chain links TRBV11-3 with TRBJ1-1, with 7 bases identical to TRBD1. CDR3 length: 15 residues. From germline, CDR1 is SGHNT and CDR2 YENEEA. V dropped 5 bases and J dropped 2; count of bases not matched to a gene: 8. CDR3 bases: TGTGCCAGCAGCCCTAGACAGGGACCAAACACTGAAGCTTTCTTT. Protein: CASSPRQGPNTEAFF.

This clone was counted between two and nine times. The chain couples TRBV9 to TRBJ2-1; D is possibly TRBD2 (6 bases). Germline V gene sequence: CDR1 SGDLS, CDR2 YYNGEE. V was trimmed by 3 bases and J by 1 base, leaving 11 bases between them. The CDR3 sequence is 15 residues long. CDR3 in amino acids: CASSAASESYNEQFF. The DNA of the CDR3 is TGTGCCAGCAGCGCCGCTAGCGAGTCCTACAATGAGCAGTTCTTC.

This clone came up a few times. The chain joins TRBV25-1 to TRBJ2-7; D may be TRBD2 (5 bases). The CDR3 length is 13 residues. V gave up 5 bases and J gave up 2 bases, with 10 bases separating them. Looked up from germline, CDR1 is MGHDK and CDR2 is SYGVNS. CDR3 protein: CASSRTGTYEQYF. In DNA form, the CDR3 reads TGTGCCAGCAGTAGGACGGGAACCTACGAGCAGTACTTC.

The table lists this clone with a few counts. The CDR3 region is CATSRDPKNYGYTF. The CDR3 DNA sequence: TGTGCCACCAGCAGAGATCCCAAGAACTATGGCTACACCTTC. This chain uses TRBV15 with TRBJ1-2; D gene ambiguous. Germline loops: CDR1 LNHNV, CDR2 YYDKDF (reference sequence). This CDR3 spans 14 amino acids. V gave up 0 bases and J gave up 2 bases, with 7 bases separating them. Together with reference TRBV15 and TRBJ1-2, the CDR3 gives the full variable domain: DAMVIQNPRYQVTQFGKPVTLSCSQTLNHNVMYWYQQKSSQAPKLLFHYYDKDFNNEADTPDNFQSRRPNTSFCFLDIRSPGLGDTAMYLCATSRDPKNYGYTFGSGTRLTVV.

The V and J genes are TRBV7-9 and TRBJ2-6, with TRBD1 identical over 7 bases. Per germline, CDR1 SEHNR and CDR2 FQNEAQ (reference sequence). CDR3 length: 15 amino acids. The ends lost 4 bases at V and 4 bases at J; junction bases unmatched: 4. CDR3 sequence: CASSYRGPGANVLTF. CDR3 coding DNA: TGTGCCAGCAGCTACAGGGGACCCGGGGCCAACGTCCTGACTTTC.

The gene calls are TRBV29-1 and TRBJ2-7, with a tentative D call TRBD1 (5 bases). The germline gives CDR1 SQVTM, CDR2 ANQGSEA. The V gene lost 8 bases and the J gene lost 4 bases, with 15 bases spanning the gap. The CDR3 has 12 residues. As DNA, the CDR3 is TGCAGCTGGGGCAAAATAGGATACGAGCAGTACGTC. Its protein is CSWGKIGYEQYV.

V is TRBV7-8 and J is TRBJ2-5; D unclear. CDR1 SGHVS and CDR2 FQNEAQ come from the germline V gene. The CDR3 extends over 11 amino acids. V was shortened by 9 bases and J by 5 bases, with 10 bases between the two germline ends. CDR3 sequence (DNA): TGTGCCAGTTCTTCGTGGGAGACCCAGTACTTC. This encodes CASSSWETQYF.

This clone was counted a few times. The chain has TRBV15 and TRBJ2-7, with D perhaps matching TRBD1 (6 bases). Germline CDR1 is LNHNV and CDR2 is YYDKDF (reference sequence). The CDR3 sequence is 13 residues long. V dropped 0 bases and J dropped 7 bases, with 10 bases sitting between them. The CDR3 is CATSRDPRGEQYV. The CDR3 DNA is TGTGCCACCAGCAGAGATCCGAGGGGGGAGCAGTACGTC.

This clone occurred a few times. The V call is TRBV10-3, the J call TRBJ2-3; D is unresolved. The V and J ends lost 11 bases and 2 bases respectively, with 11 bases between them. This CDR3 is built from 12 residues. The germline CDR1 and CDR2 sequences are ENHRY and SYGVKD. The CDR3, as DNA: TGTGCCTCCAGCCAATACACAGATACGCAGTATTTT. It is translated as CASSQYTDTQYF.

The rearrangement joins TRBV30 to TRBJ2-7, with D possibly being TRBD1 (7 bases). The germline V and J ends were trimmed by 5 bases and 6 bases, with 14 bases remaining between them. Germline CDR1 reads GTSNPN; CDR2 reads SVGIG (reference sequence). This CDR3 region has 12 residues. The CDR3, as DNA: TGTGCCTGGGACAGGGACTCTACCGAGCAGTACGTC. Protein product: CAWDRDSTEQYV.

This chain joins TRBV9 and TRBJ2-7; TRBD2 aligns across 8 bases. V was pared by 4 bases and J by 4 bases, with 7 bases of the junction left unmatched. Germline V gene lookup returns CDR1 SGDLS and CDR2 YYNGEE. The CDR3 totals 14 residues. CDR3 residues: CASSRAGATYEQYF. CDR3 DNA sequence: TGTGCCAGCAGCAGAGCGGGGGCAACTTACGAGCAGTACTTC.

This clone came up a few times. The V and J genes are TRBV7-9 and TRBJ2-3; the match to TRBD1 covers 7 bases. V lost 3 bases, J lost 5 bases, and 8 bases stayed unmatched. The CDR3 is 15 amino acids. The germline gives CDR1 SEHNR, CDR2 FQNEAQ (reference sequence). CDR3 DNA: TGTGCCAGCAGCTTCGGAACAGGGGACCGAGATACGCAGTATTTT. As protein: CASSFGTGDRDTQYF. Variable domain in full (rest from reference TRBV7-9 and TRBJ2-3): DTGVSQNPRHKITKRGQNVTFRCDPISEHNRLYWYRQTLGQGPEFLTYFQNEAQLEKSRLLSDRFSAERPKGSFSTLEIQRTEQGDSAMYLCASSFGTGDRDTQYFGPGTRLTVL.

This clone was counted between two and nine times. This CDR3 is also generated by other DNA sequences in the sample. This chain links TRBV30 with TRBJ1-1; D call uncertain. The V gene's germline CDR1 is GTSNPN and CDR2 SVGIG (reference sequence). Trimming left V 2 bases short and J 4 bases short, with 5 bases between. The CDR3 contains 11 residues. The CDR3 nucleotides are TGTGCCTGGAGTTTACGCACTGAAGCTTTCTTT. It encodes CAWSLRTEAFF. The full variable domain, in which reference TRBV30 and TRBJ1-1 provide the parts outside the CDR3, is SQTIHQWPATLVQPVGSPLSLECTVEGTSNPNLYWYRQAAGRGLQLLFYSVGIGQISSEVPQNLSASRPQDRQFILSSKKLLLSDSGFYLCAWSLRTEAFFGQGTRLTVV.

This clone came up many times. Other DNA sequences in the same sample also yield this CDR3. V is TRBV7-2 and J is TRBJ2-5; D gene unclear. Germline values: CDR1 SGHTA, CDR2 FQGNSA. The ends were cut back, 2 bases at V and 5 bases at J, with 3 bases in the middle. This CDR3 is built from 11 residues. This CDR3 is CASSLKETQYF. The CDR3 coding sequence is TGTGCCAGCAGCTTAAAGGAGACCCAGTACTTC.

Details on this clone: The germline gene is not matched at one end of the junction; a read error may be the cause. The chain is built from TRBV6-4 and TRBJ1-1; D may be TRBD1 (5 bases). The germline V gene encodes CDR1 MRHNA and CDR2 SNTAGT. The CDR3 runs to 13 residues. The DNA of the CDR3 is TGTGCCAGCGGTGAGGGGACGAACACTGAAGCTTTCTTT. This gives the protein CASGEGTNTEAFF.

This clone appeared a few times. The V and J genes are TRBV2 and TRBJ1-4; D call uncertain. The CDR3 runs 14 residues. Germline V gene lookup returns CDR1 SNHLY and CDR2 FYNNEI. Trimming stripped 6 bases from V and 8 bases from J, with 16 bases between. Written as DNA, the CDR3 is TGTGCCAGCAGGAAGGTCTCGGTGGGAGAAAAACTGTTTTTT. This encodes CASRKVSVGEKLFF.

The CDR3 reads CASSIDEGSPLHF. Here the CDR3 DNA reads TGTGCCAGTAGTATAGACGAGGGTTCACCCCTCCACTTT. The rearrangement uses TRBV19 and TRBJ1-6; the D is unclear. V dropped 0 bases and J dropped 9 bases, with 6 bases sitting between them. This CDR3 region has 13 residues. Germline V gene data show CDR1 as LNHDA and CDR2 as SQIVND (reference sequence).

The chain has TRBV4-1 and TRBJ2-1; D perhaps matches TRBD2 (7 bases). This CDR3 comprises 16 residues. Germline loops: CDR1 MGHRA, CDR2 YSYEKL. The V and J ends lost 1 base and 2 bases respectively, with 12 bases between them. The CDR3: CASSQVAGATYNEQFF. The CDR3 nucleotides are TGCGCCAGCAGCCAAGTCGCGGGGGCTACCTACAATGAGCAGTTCTTC.

This clone showed up just a few times. The chain joins TRBV10-3 to TRBJ2-3; 9 bases line up with TRBD2. The CDR3 sequence is 14 residues long. CDR1 ENHRY and CDR2 SYGVKD come from the germline V gene. V trimming: 7 bases; J trimming: 4 bases; junction bases outside the gene matches: 6. The chain's CDR3 is CAITPGLASDTQYF. For the CDR3, the DNA is TGTGCCATCACTCCGGGACTAGCATCAGATACGCAGTATTTT.

This clone has just a few counts. The chain combines TRBV6-6 with TRBJ2-7; D uncertain. V was trimmed by 5 bases and J by 3 bases, leaving 8 bases between them. There are 12 residues in the CDR3. Germline lookup yields CDR1 MNHNY and CDR2 SVGAGI (reference sequence). DNA for the CDR3: TGTGCCAGCAGTGAGAAGCTCTACGAGCAGTACGTC. The encoded protein is CASSEKLYEQYV.

This clone was counted only a few times. The chain recombines TRBV7-2 with TRBJ1-6; D uncertain. The V gene lost 4 bases and the J gene lost 7 bases, with 8 bases spanning the gap. There are 13 residues in the CDR3. Germline V gene data show CDR1 as SGHTA and CDR2 as FQGNSA. The CDR3 loop is CASSSPTNSPLHF. The CDR3, as DNA: TGTGCCAGCAGCTCCCCGACCAATTCACCCCTCCACTTT.

In DNA form, the CDR3 reads TGTGCCAGCTCACCCGGACAGACGGTGGATGGCTACACCTTC. Translating gives CASSPGQTVDGYTF. The genes are TRBV18 and TRBJ1-2; a possible D gene is TRBD1 (6 bases). Germline-derived CDR1 and CDR2 are KGHSH and LQKENI. This CDR3 has 14 residues. The V end lost 3 bases, the J end lost 6 bases, and 14 bases lay between the germline ends.

This chain joins TRBV13 and TRBJ2-1; tentatively, D is TRBD2 (5 bases). CDR3 length: 14 amino acids. V lost 1 base and J lost 8, with 12 bases in between. The germline CDR1 and CDR2 sequences are PRHDT and FYEKMQ (reference sequence). CDR3 residues: CASSLAGRYYEQFF. Written as DNA, the CDR3 is TGTGCCAGCAGCTTAGCGGGGAGATACTATGAGCAGTTCTTC.

The rearrangement joins TRBV13 to TRBJ2-2; 8 bases fit TRBD2. Trimming cost V 4 bases and J 2 bases; bases outside gene matches: 9. From germline, CDR1 is PRHDT and CDR2 FYEKMQ (reference sequence). The CDR3 is 17 amino acids. This CDR3 reads CASSSMASGFNTGELFF. The CDR3 region has the DNA TGTGCCAGCAGCTCGATGGCTAGCGGGTTTAACACCGGGGAGCTGTTTTTT.